This T cell receptor beta chain was captured in a study of blood T cell repertoires in COVID-19. The overall study: Samples of COVID-19 (acute and convalescent) were obtained from the United States, Italy and Spain. Sources were T cells, B-cell-depleted T cells, or PBMCs; the material itself was cDNA or gDNA.

Per the original methods: Estimation of nucleated cell counts relied on the amplification of reference gene primers. Repertoires were generated with immunoSEQ multiplex PCR, while TCRdb's copy carries only in-frame clones and drops some. That table supplies the V and J calls and clone size; D and trimming were determined from the DNA. Of roughly 120,000 clones listed, more than 70% are singletons. The sequencing input was peripheral blood. The receptor was isolated from a human donor in a cohort sampled during active COVID-19.

The DNA for the CDR3 is TGTGCCAGCAGCCCGACAGGGCTTGATCCGTTCTTC. Translation: CASSPTGLDPFF. This chain joins TRBV7-9 and TRBJ2-1; 7 bases are shared with TRBD1. V shed 5 bases and J 15 bases; nucleotides not matched to a gene: 10. Germline-derived CDR1 and CDR2 are SEHNR and FQNEAQ (reference sequence). The CDR3 is 12 residues long.